The source of this TCR beta chain is a study of blood T cell repertoires in COVID-19. Study-wide background: PBMCs, B-cell-depleted T cells, or T cells were the source of the cDNA or gDNA that made up the material.

Authors' analysis steps: From reference gene primer amplification, estimates of nucleated cell counts were derived. Generated by immunoSEQ multiplex PCR, the TCRdb table keeps only in-frame clones and is missing some. From that table come the V and J calls and clone size; the DNA was used to work out D and trimming. The sample has about 210,000 clones, over 75% seen once; the top ten hold 7.5% to 10%. Individuals aged roughly 18 to 100 years were recruited from approximately 22 US areas. Each participant's cohort was designated according to participant-reported clinical history. The clonotype comes from a man aged 35 to 55 who had recovered from COVID-19. Sequenced: PBMCs or T cells enriched from blood (not recorded which).

This CDR3 reads CASSLLGGHYGYTF. CDR3 bases: TGTGCCAGTAGCTTGTTGGGGGGTCACTATGGCTACACCTTC. The chain has TRBV3-1 (or the pseudogene TRBV3-2) and TRBJ1-2; maybe TRBD1 (5 bases). From germline, CDR1 is LGHDT and CDR2 YNNKEL (reference sequence). Trimming removed 9 bases from V and 3 bases from J, with 17 bases in between. The CDR3 is 14 residues long.